A single sample is the source of the 18 T cell receptor beta chains below, sequenced in a study of identical twins. TCRdb ran MiXCR on the 5' RACE reads and lists one entry per CDR3 protein. The profile shows 470,000 or so distinct CDR3 sequences, less than 25% of them singletons. These same data were also listed under a study on T cells expressing NK-cell markers.

Sample: CD4+ T cells sorted from blood. The receptors come from a woman between 18 and 29 years old in good health.

In its sample, this clonotype was seen a few times. The J gene is TRBJ2-5, the V gene TRBV7-9; TRBD2 matches at 14 bases. Germline V gene data show CDR1 as SEHNR and CDR2 as FQNEAQ (reference sequence). The CDR3 runs to 15 residues. The V gene end was trimmed by 10 bases and the J gene end by 4 bases; junction bases not matched to a gene: 8. The CDR3 spells CATRSGTSGGETQYF. DNA for the CDR3: TGTGCCACCCGTTCCGGGACTAGCGGGGGAGAGACCCAGTACTTC.

This rearrangement joins TRBV12-3 or TRBV12-4 to TRBJ2-4; tentatively, D is TRBD1 or TRBD2 (6 bases each). With 0 bases removed from V and 6 bases from J, the gap between germline ends came to 15 bases. This CDR3 spans 16 amino acids. For the CDR3, the DNA is TGTGCCAGCAGTTTAGCGCTTGTCAAGGGGGGAAACATTCAGTACTTC. This encodes CASSLALVKGGNIQYF.

This sequence joins TRBV7-2 and TRBJ2-2; 9 bases align to TRBD1. V was pared by 6 bases and J by 7 bases, with 12 bases of the junction left unmatched. Germline V gene sequence: CDR1 SGHTA, CDR2 FQGNSA. This CDR3 is 16 amino acids long. The CDR3 bases are TGTGCCAGCAGTTTATTGACAGGGGGATATGGCGGGGAGCTGTTTTTT. This sequence encodes CASSLLTGGYGGELFF.

This clonotype was counted a few times. This rearrangement joins TRBV12-3 or TRBV12-4 to TRBJ2-7; the match to TRBD1 covers 10 bases. Trimming took 6 bases from V and 4 from J; bases not matched to a gene: 15. The CDR3 sequence is 17 residues long. The CDR3 loop reads CASSAPRDRGSKYEQYF. The CDR3 DNA reads as TGTGCCAGCAGCGCACCCAGGGACAGGGGAAGTAAGTACGAGCAGTACTTC.

There are a few counts of this clonotype. The chain combines TRBV12-3 or TRBV12-4 with TRBJ2-1, with TRBD1 matching over 10 bases. The CDR3 is 15 residues long. The junction had 8 bases not matched to a gene; V was cut back by 6 bases and J by 6 bases. The CDR3 coding sequence is TGTGCCAGCAGCCTAAGAAGGACAGGGGGCAATGAGCAGTTCTTC. It yields the protein CASSLRRTGGNEQFF.

The chain employs TRBV20-1 and TRBJ1-1; D unclear. This CDR3 contains 12 residues. Germline CDR1 DFQATT, CDR2 SNEGSKA (reference sequence). The ends were cut back, 7 bases at V and 2 bases at J, with 11 bases in the middle. The chain's CDR3 is CSGREGNTEAFF. CDR3 sequence (DNA): TGCAGTGGGAGAGAGGGTAACACTGAAGCTTTCTTT.

This sequence joins TRBV28 and TRBJ1-4; D call uncertain. The CDR3 has 16 residues. CDR1 MDHEN and CDR2 SYDVKM come from the germline V gene. Trimming stripped 4 bases from V and 1 base from J, with 13 bases between. Here the CDR3 reads CASSSPDGLTNEKLFF. CDR3 coding DNA: TGTGCCAGCAGTTCACCGGACGGATTAACTAATGAAAAACTGTTTTTT.

This clonotype was seen a few times. The chain couples TRBV18 to TRBJ2-1; D call uncertain. CDR1 is KGHSH and CDR2 is LQKENI in the germline V gene. Trimming removed 0 bases from V and 8 bases from J, with 5 bases in between. CDR3 length equals 12 residues. The chain's CDR3 is CASSPPTHEQFF. The CDR3, as DNA: TGTGCCAGCTCACCACCGACCCATGAGCAGTTCTTC.

This clonotype appeared a few times. V usage is TRBV20-1 and J usage is TRBJ2-7; possibly TRBD2 for D (7 bases). CDR3 length: 13 amino acids. The germline V gene encodes CDR1 DFQATT and CDR2 SNEGSKA (reference sequence). Trimming cost V 6 bases and J 2 bases, with 14 bases left between them. CDR3 in DNA: TGCAGTGCCTCCGGGGGGCCAGCCTACGAGCAGTACTTC. The encoded protein is CSASGGPAYEQYF.

This clonotype was found many times. The chain links TRBV5-1 to TRBJ2-5; TRBD1 is a possible D gene (6 bases). The CDR3 covers 15 residues. Deletions cut 6 bases from V and 5 bases from J, with 20 bases between. From germline, CDR1 is SGHRS and CDR2 YFSETQ. CDR3 coding DNA: TGCGCCAGCAAGCTCAGGGGCTCTGAGATTGAGACCCAGTACTTC. It encodes CASKLRGSEIETQYF.

The chain uses TRBV20-1 and TRBJ2-3; D may be TRBD1 (6 bases). This CDR3 spans 14 amino acids. From germline, CDR1 is DFQATT and CDR2 SNEGSKA (reference sequence). Deletions cut 7 bases from V and 3 bases from J, with 17 bases between. The CDR3 nucleotides read TGCAGTGTCCACCGGGACATCTATACAGATACGCAGTATTTT. It specifies CSVHRDIYTDTQYF.

The rearrangement links TRBV11-2 to TRBJ2-5; a possible D gene is TRBD2 (6 bases). The V gene lost 5 bases and the J gene lost 5 bases, with 15 bases spanning the gap. CDR1 SGHAT and CDR2 FQNNGV come from the germline V gene. The length of the CDR3 is 14 residues. DNA of the CDR3: TGTGCCAGCAGCCGGGGAGGTAGTGGGGAGACCCAGTACTTC. Translating gives CASSRGGSGETQYF. Drawing the rest from reference TRBV11-2 and TRBJ2-5, the complete variable domain is EAGVAQSPRYKIIEKRQSVAFWCNPISGHATLYWYQQILGQGPKLLIQFQNNGVVDDSQLPKDRFSAERLKGVDSTLKIQPAKLEDSAVYLCASSRGGSGETQYFGPGTRLLVL.

The CDR3 DNA follows: TGTGCCAGCATCCAGTTGCCCTCCTACAATGAGCAGTTCTTC. Amino acids: CASIQLPSYNEQFF. The J gene is TRBJ2-1, the V gene TRBV27; unclear D gene. Between the trimmed V and J ends, which lost 7 bases and 0 bases, there was a span of 10 bases. CDR1 is MNHEY and CDR2 is SMNVEV in the germline V gene (reference sequence). This CDR3 comprises 14 residues.

The genes are TRBV5-1 and TRBJ2-4; 10 bases line up with TRBD1. The CDR3 length is 13 residues. The ends lost 3 bases at V and 11 bases at J; junction bases unmatched: 5. Per the germline V gene, CDR1 is SGHRS and CDR2 is YFSETQ. The CDR3, as DNA: TGCGCCAGCAGCTCCCAGGACAGGGGGGTTCAGTACTTC. It encodes CASSSQDRGVQYF.

The rearrangement uses TRBV7-2 and TRBJ2-7, with D hard to call. The germline V gene has CDR1 SGHTA and CDR2 FQGNSA. This CDR3 is built from 13 residues. Trimming removed 3 bases at V and 3 bases at J, with 9 bases between. CDR3 DNA: TGTGCCAGCAGCTTTCTACAGATCTACGAGCAGTACTTC. This sequence encodes CASSFLQIYEQYF.

The V call is TRBV27, the J call TRBJ1-2, with TRBD1 matching over 7 bases. The CDR3 sequence is 16 residues long. Germline trimming cut 3 bases from V and 4 bases from J; bases unmatched to any gene: 11. The germline gives CDR1 MNHEY, CDR2 SMNVEV (reference sequence). The CDR3 loop reads CASSFQGDRAIYGYTF. The CDR3 coding sequence is TGTGCCAGCAGTTTCCAAGGAGACAGGGCCATCTATGGCTACACCTTC.

The rearrangement joins TRBV11-1 to TRBJ2-3; 12 nucleotides align to TRBD2. Per germline, CDR1 SGHAT and CDR2 FQDESV (reference sequence). The CDR3 sequence is 18 residues long. Losses at the gene ends were 5 bases for V and 3 bases for J; bases not matched to a gene: 12. This chain's CDR3 is CASSRGLLAGGATDTQYF. The CDR3, as DNA: TGTGCCAGCAGCCGAGGGTTACTAGCGGGAGGCGCTACAGATACGCAGTATTTT.

This clonotype has just a few counts. The chain couples TRBV20-1 to TRBJ1-2, with 7 bases fitting TRBD1. This CDR3 spans 13 amino acids. Germline loops: CDR1 DFQATT, CDR2 SNEGSKA (reference sequence). J was trimmed by 8 bases and V by 0 bases; bases with no gene match: 6. Here the CDR3 DNA reads TGCAGTGCTAGAGAAGGGGGCGCGGGGGGCTACACCTTC. Its protein product is CSAREGGAGGYTF.